This T cell receptor (beta chain) is drawn from a study of cytotoxic CD8 clonotypes in ibrutinib-treated CLL. Profiled with immunoSEQ multiplex PCR; TCRdb holds only in-frame clones, not every one. The table lists nearly 300,000 clones, more than 70% of them singletons. Notes on the study in general: Before falling back toward baseline at progression, clonality had risen at the time of ibrutinib response.

V lost 5 bases, J lost 8 bases, and 18 bases lay in between. Germline values: CDR1 SEHNR, CDR2 FQNEAQ (reference sequence). The CDR3 runs 14 residues. About this clone itself: The antigen remains unidentified.

V gene TRBV7-9 combines with J gene TRBJ1-2, with D possibly TRBD1 on 5 matching bases. Specimen: PBMCs, collected at disease progression, from a patient treated with ibrutinib. This clonotype was sampled from a human donor with chronic lymphocytic leukemia. The CDR3 loop reads CASSLLLAGEGYTF. In DNA, the CDR3 is TGTGCCAGCAGCCTTCTCCTCGCGGGGGAGGGCTACACCTTC.